Sequencing of this T cell receptor (beta chain) was carried out in a study of molecular identifiers for immune sequencing clone quantification listed by TCRdb under 2018. Looking at the study overall: In a replicate experiment, RNA from roughly 20,000 or 100,000 naive CD8 T cells was split into five aliquots, four of which were sequenced. This methods study used CD8 T cells to benchmark TCR RNA copy counting and molecular-identifier clustering-based TCR repertoire sequencing (MIDCIRS). Results the study describes overall, beyond this receptor: The naive libraries included spiked-in Jurkat TCR RNA (about ten copies' worth), and this Jurkat TCR RNA is not part of the donor repertoire. Identical TCR molecules sharing a barcode could cause highly expanded clone sizes to be underestimated. Modeling indicated around 3.2 TCR RNA copies recovered per cell, compared with about 10 by digital PCR, which implies a capture efficiency of approximately 29%. Even against a background of some 1 million naive CD8 T cells, spiked-in Jurkat TCR RNA amounting to a single cell's worth was reported to be detectable. Clones above 20 RNA copies held over 98% of molecules in CMV-specific effector cells but under 1% in naive cells. Without barcode sub-clustering, chimeric consensus sequences inflated TCR diversity; chimeras reached as high as 47%.

The cysteine opens and the phenylalanine closes a CDR3 of 14 amino acids. Only CDR3 DNA is held: 42 bases, read in frame from base 1. Clipping removes 6 bases from V and 3 bases from J, with 5 as the unmatched junction base count. Sequences SGHDT (CDR1) and YYEEEE (CDR2) are obtained from the germline V gene. Libraries of naive CD8 T cells were generated from about 21,000 to 970,000 sorted cells, with 10%, 30% or 50% of the purified RNA used. Naive CD8 T cells were FACS-sorted as CD8+CD4-CCR7+CD45RA+ on a BD FACSAria II into RLT Plus buffer. More than 8 TCR copies' worth of Jurkat RNA were spiked into roughly 19,000-1,000,000 naive CD8 T cell samples to test detection sensitivity. CD8 T cells were enriched with RosetteSep CD8+ T Cell Enrichment Cocktail and Ficoll-Paque, followed by ACK red cell lysis. This clonotype was picked up many times. The antigen it recognizes is unknown. No much larger clonotype is one base removed from it; base qualities were not supplied.

Library method: PCR. TCRdb records Illumina HiSeq 4000 as the sequencer. Preparation of bulk TCR libraries followed a previously described approach, with the TCR primers listed in Table S5. Purification of total RNA was performed with the Qiagen AllPrep DNA/RNA kit. Reads from multiple sequencing runs of the same library were pooled before analysis. The paper's processing steps were these. Only reads with exact TCR constant sequence were kept, trimmed to 150 nt, and grouped by their 12-nt molecular barcodes. Reads within each barcode group were sub-clustered using a 15% Levenshtein threshold, and quality-weighted consensus sequences were constructed for each RNA molecule. Non-functional sequences were removed, as were lower-count sequences one edit away from another. Barcode sub-clusters with fewer than 20% of the maximum read count were removed, based on fitting two negative binomial distributions. The public reads were reanalyzed by TCRdb: fastp trimming at Q25, MiXCR alignment, in-frame beta chains only. Identical CDR3 proteins give one entry, which carries the most common genes and DNA. Here the V and J calls rest on TCRdb's processing, not on the authors' analysis. A total of 300,000 to 400,000 distinct CDR3 sequences appear in this sample, around 21% of them only once. The ten most abundant clones make up about 0.79% of the sample.

Recombination connected TRBV5-6 to TRBJ2-7; a stretch of 11 junction bases matches TRBD2. The TCR comes from a human donor in good health. Some libraries in this study had Jurkat cell RNA spiked in. Sequenced sample: naive CD8+ T cells from blood, with Jurkat cell RNA spiked in. Explained via the paper, the cell subset or site label denotes: FACS-sorted CD8+CD4-CCR7+CD45RA+ naive T cells. The CDR3 loop reads CASTPGLADYEQYF. The DNA sequence follows: TGTGCCAGCACACCGGGACTAGCGGACTACGAGCAGTACTTC.